Listed below are T cell receptor beta chains from one sample, sequenced in a study of regulatory T cells in long-lasting Graves disease. MiXCR, applied by TCRdb to the multiplex PCR reads, yields one record per CDR3 protein. The table has 500,000 to 700,000 distinct CDR3 sequences, approximately 29% seen once; the top ten hold 40% to 55%. The material sequenced was peripheral blood mononuclear cells (PBMCs), taken when the disease was refractory, from a patient treated with antithyroid drugs. All receptors come from a female donor with Graves disease. CDR3s include the opening cysteine and the closing phenylalanine or tryptophan. Some rows mark clone size as missing; the rest say once, few, many or name a class of expanded clone.

>many|TRBJ1-5|TRBV28
CASSSSSTASNQPQHF
>.|TRBJ1-2|TRBV19
CASSLRPGAAHYGYTF
>few|TRBJ1-2|TRBV5-4
CASSLEGYEGYTF
>.|TRBJ1-3|TRBV6-1
CASSEAFGRNSGNTIYF
>few|TRBJ2-2|TRBV12-3/TRBV12-4
CASRESGAGELFF
>.|TRBJ1-4|TRBV20-1
CSAREGTNEKLFF
>few|TRBJ1-2|TRBV5-5
CASKDRDRGPYGYTF
>many|TRBJ2-5|TRBV12-3/TRBV12-4
CASSPQEGGSETQYF
>few|TRBJ1-1|TRBV28
CASIDRGPNTEAFF
>.|TRBJ1-1|TRBV27
CASSLQGHRTTEAFF
>.|TRBJ1-1|TRBV29-1
CSVRTATGGTEAFF
>.|TRBJ2-7|TRBV28
CASSISASADYYEQYF
>.|TRBJ2-5|TRBV5-1
CASSRNTQGIQETQYF
>.|TRBJ1-1|TRBV20-1
CSEVGPAGEAFF
>many|TRBJ2-7|TRBV6-2/TRBV6-3
CASSYSSRLAGTGEQYF
>.|TRBJ1-2|TRBV29-1
CSVGRGFNYGYTF
>few|TRBJ1-3|TRBV12-3/TRBV12-4
CASRDGQSSGNTIYF
>many|TRBJ1-4|TRBV6-1
CASSEFRQNEKLFF
>.|TRBJ2-5|TRBV20-1
CSATTSLETQYF
>many|TRBJ1-4|TRBV28
CASRRGQSYEKLFF
>many|TRBJ1-1|TRBV9
CASSVVGSEAFF
>.|TRBJ1-1|TRBV5-1
CASSRDSRMTEAFF
>few|TRBJ2-5|TRBV20-1
CSARDRDRKGGTQYF
>.|TRBJ1-2|TRBV5-1
CASSLQDRGYGYTF
>few|TRBJ1-2|TRBV7-9
CASSSHQGGYTF
>.|TRBJ2-1|TRBV7-3
CASSFSGTGYNEQFF
>.|TRBJ1-1|TRBV5-1
CASTEPGANTEAFF
>.|TRBJ2-7|TRBV6-2/TRBV6-3
CASSHGAYLSYEQYF
>once|TRBJ2-1|TRBV6-5
CASSYSLANEQFF
>many|TRBJ1-1|TRBV28
CASSFEEYTEAFF
>.|TRBJ2-5|TRBV12-3/TRBV12-4
CASRGQGGSGSETQYF
>.|TRBJ2-7|TRBV5-1
CASSLELAGGPFYEQYF
>.|TRBJ1-1|TRBV9
CASSVAQAGEMNTEAFF
>.|TRBJ1-2|TRBV30
CAWSDGNYGYTF
>many|TRBJ1-1|TRBV2
CASKNRGRRTEAFF
>.|TRBJ1-6|TRBV6-5
CASSYRGSDSPLHF
>few|TRBJ1-1|TRBV20-1
CSARDQGVEAFF
>many|TRBJ2-5|TRBV6-1
CASRPFEGEETQYF
>many|TRBJ1-2|TRBV6-2/TRBV6-3
CASSVVANGYTF
>many|TRBJ1-5|TRBV28
CASSLETVSQPQHF
>.|TRBJ2-6|TRBV19
CASRTPGSFQGAGANVLTF
>.|TRBJ1-2|TRBV27
CASSFRPGGTYGYTF
>.|TRBJ2-3|TRBV6-2/TRBV6-3
CASSYGREGGTDTQYF
>.|TRBJ2-5|TRBV11-3
CASSLDPAGSRGTQYF
>many|TRBJ1-3|TRBV28
CASVKQGRRNTIYF
>.|TRBJ1-6|TRBV9
CASSPGQVESPLHF
>.|TRBJ2-6|TRBV5-1
CASSLPDLLGALGANVLTF
>few|TRBJ1-5|TRBV20-1
CSAAFPGIGQPQHF
>.|TRBJ1-3|TRBV19
CASRPGTASGNTIYF
>many|TRBJ1-2|TRBV6-2/TRBV6-3
CASSDTRDSYGYTF
>few|TRBJ1-5|TRBV2
CASSEAQGDQPQHF
>.|TRBJ1-1|TRBV7-8
CASSARSTGAEAFF
>few|TRBJ1-1|TRBV5-4
CASSTPKMEAFF
>.|TRBJ1-1|TRBV10-3
CAISERRTENTEAFF